A single T cell receptor beta chain is shown here with its context. TCRdb reprocessed the 5' RACE reads via MiXCR and lists one record per CDR3 protein. The sample lists hundreds of thousands of distinct CDR3 sequences, around an eighth seen once, with around 9% in the top ten. The data were obtained in a study of identical twins. This CDR3 region has 12 residues. CDR1 is DFQATT, CDR2 SNEGSKA, per germline (reference sequence). V dropped 3 bases and J dropped 4 bases, with 9 bases sitting between them. The TCR sequence derives from a woman aged 18-30 years in good health. V is TRBV20-1 and J is TRBJ1-2, with a tentative D call TRBD1 (5 bases). The sequenced sample consisted of memory (CD45RO+) T cells sorted from blood. The chain's CDR3 is CSASRQGYGYTF. In DNA, the CDR3 is TGCAGTGCTAGTCGGCAGGGCTATGGCTACACCTTC.